These 2 T cell receptor beta chains were all obtained from the same sample, sequenced in a study of T cells in Graves' hyperthyroidism and ophthalmopathy. RNA transcripts were the template for amplifying TCR beta CDR3 regions. A set of HTBI primers served as the primers for a first-round RT-PCR of the TCR CDR3. TCRdb re-derived calls from the multiplex PCR reads in MiXCR, one entry per CDR3 protein. The table includes a few hundred thousand distinct CDR3 sequences, under 25% detected once. The material sequenced was blood. These receptors were taken from a woman in her fifties or sixties with Graves' hyperthyroidism.

This clonotype came up many times. V usage is TRBV28 and J usage is TRBJ2-3, with TRBD1 matching over 9 bases. This CDR3 comprises 17 residues. Per the germline V gene, CDR1 is MDHEN and CDR2 is SYDVKM. V dropped 7 bases and J dropped 1; count of bases not matched to a gene: 12. CDR3 sequence: CASIPLQGAVGTDTQYF. In DNA, the CDR3 is TGTGCCAGCATTCCTTTACAGGGGGCGGTCGGCACAGATACGCAGTATTTT.

The chain has TRBV29-1 and TRBJ1-2, with 8 bases that match TRBD1. J lost 5 bases, V lost 0 bases, and 8 bases had no gene match. CDR1 and CDR2 (germline): SQVTM, ANQGSEA. The CDR3 extends over 15 amino acids. This chain's CDR3 is CSVEEPRTGRYGYTF. In DNA form, the CDR3 reads TGCAGCGTTGAAGAACCCCGGACAGGGAGATATGGCTACACCTTC.